Below, 20 T cell receptor beta chains from the same sample are listed, as sequenced in a study of blood T cell repertoires in COVID-19. The protocol was immunoSEQ multiplex PCR, while the TCRdb copy is restricted to in-frame clones and leaves out a portion. The data show a few hundred thousand clones, over 75% seen once. The sequencing sample was made of PBMCs or T cells enriched from blood (not recorded which). Receptor source: a woman in her late teens or twenties who had been exposed to COVID-19.

The V call is TRBV5-5, the J call TRBJ2-7; TRBD2 is a possible D gene (6 bases). Trimming removed 1 base at V and 3 bases at J, with 17 bases between. The V gene's germline CDR1 is SGHKS and CDR2 YYEKEE (reference sequence). The CDR3 extends over 16 amino acids. This chain's CDR3 is CASSLQPPRRGYEQYF. For the CDR3, the DNA is TGTGCCAGCAGCTTGCAGCCCCCAAGGCGGGGCTACGAGCAGTACTTC.

This chain connects TRBV5-1 to TRBJ2-2, with D possibly TRBD2 on 5 matching bases. From germline, CDR1 is SGHRS and CDR2 YFSETQ. This CDR3 spans 14 amino acids. Trimming shortened V by 0 bases and J by 7 bases, and 10 bases separated the two germline ends. CDR3 region: CASSLGEGIGELFF. CDR3 nucleotide sequence: TGCGCCAGCAGCTTGGGTGAGGGTATCGGGGAGCTGTTTTTT.

This chain links TRBV19 with TRBJ1-5; 7 bases are shared with TRBD1. Per germline, CDR1 LNHDA and CDR2 SQIVND (reference sequence). The CDR3 covers 16 residues. With V trimmed by 5 bases and J by 2 bases, 9 bases remained unmatched. CDR3: CASSSQGVSGNQPQHF. For the CDR3, the DNA is TGTGCCAGTAGTTCGCAGGGGGTTAGCGGCAATCAGCCCCAGCATTTT.

The J gene is TRBJ2-1, the V gene TRBV2; TRBD2 agrees at 11 bases. Germline trimming cut 8 bases from V and 8 bases from J; bases unmatched to any gene: 8. CDR3 size: 14 residues. Germline CDR1 reads SNHLY; CDR2 reads FYNNEI. CDR3 sequence (DNA): TGTGCCAGCGCCTCGATACTAGCGGGAGATGAGCAGTTCTTC. This codes for CASASILAGDEQFF. The full variable domain, completed using reference TRBV2 and TRBJ2-1, is EPEVTQTPSHQVTQMGQEVILRCVPISNHLYFYWYRQILGQKVEFLVSFYNNEISEKSEIFDDQFSVERPDGSNFTLKIRSTKLEDSAMYFCASASILAGDEQFFGPGTRLTVL.

V gene TRBV7-6 combines with J gene TRBJ1-1, with TRBD1 matching 8 bases. V trimming: 5 bases; J trimming: 4 bases; junction bases outside the gene matches: 3. The CDR3 sequence is 13 residues long. Germline V gene sequence: CDR1 SGHVS, CDR2 FNYEAQ. CDR3 nucleotides: TGTGCCAGCAGCCGTACAGGGGGCACTGAAGCTTTCTTT. Translated: CASSRTGGTEAFF.

This clone appeared a single time. The rearrangement joins TRBV29-1 to TRBJ2-7; maybe TRBD1 (5 bases). The CDR3 consists of 13 residues. Trimming pared 3 bases from V and 3 bases from J, leaving 12 bases between. Germline V gene sequence: CDR1 SQVTM, CDR2 ANQGSEA. CDR3 coding DNA: TGCAGCGTTGAGAGCAGGGATAGCTACGAGCAGTACTTC. It is translated as CSVESRDSYEQYF.

The V gene is TRBV13, the J gene TRBJ2-7; weak D call: TRBD1 (5 bases). The CDR3 spans 13 residues. V was cut by 9 bases and J by 2 bases, with 14 bases left in between. Per germline, CDR1 PRHDT and CDR2 FYEKMQ (reference sequence). The CDR3 reads CASQGPLAYEQYF. CDR3 in DNA: TGTGCCAGTCAGGGCCCCTTGGCCTACGAGCAGTACTTC.

The chain uses TRBV3-1 (or the pseudogene TRBV3-2) and TRBJ1-1; 12 bases map to TRBD1. Germline trimming cut 3 bases from V and 4 bases from J; bases unmatched to any gene: 3. The germline V gene encodes CDR1 LGHDT and CDR2 YNNKEL (reference sequence). The CDR3 contains 15 residues. The CDR3 spells CASSQGTGGITEAFF. The CDR3 DNA is TGTGCCAGCAGCCAGGGGACAGGGGGCATCACTGAAGCTTTCTTT.

The rearrangement joins TRBV29-1 to TRBJ2-7, with TRBD2 as a possible D gene (5 bases). This CDR3 contains 12 residues. Germline CDR1 is SQVTM and CDR2 is ANQGSEA. V lost 0 bases and J lost 12, with 15 bases in between. The CDR3 here is CSVEDRTLWRYF. Written as DNA, the CDR3 is TGCAGCGTTGAAGATCGGACTCTTTGGCGGTACTTC.

The rearrangement links TRBV30 to TRBJ2-7; D gene ambiguous. The V gene lost 0 bases and the J gene lost 0 bases, with 9 bases spanning the gap. The CDR3 is 14 residues long. Germline V gene sequence: CDR1 GTSNPN, CDR2 SVGIG (reference sequence). In DNA form, the CDR3 reads TGTGCCTGGAGTGTAGGCGGCAGCTCCTACGAGCAGTACTTC. Translating it yields CAWSVGGSSYEQYF.

The rearrangement uses TRBV15 and TRBJ2-7; possible D gene TRBD2, 5 bases. The CDR3 contains 14 residues. CDR1 and CDR2 from the germline V gene are LNHNV and YYDKDF (reference sequence). The V end lost 1 base, the J end lost 2 bases, and 9 bases lay between the germline ends. The CDR3 spells CATSRVSDAYEQYF. For the CDR3, the DNA is TGTGCCACCAGCAGAGTTAGCGATGCCTACGAGCAGTACTTC.

The chain carries TRBV12-3 or TRBV12-4 and TRBJ2-7, with TRBD1 identical over 9 bases. The CDR3 spans 12 residues. J gave up 5 bases and V 8 bases, and 4 bases lay outside the gene matches. The CDR3 is CASVGTGNEQYF. The CDR3 nucleotides read TGTGCCAGCGTTGGGACAGGGAACGAGCAGTACTTC.

This clone has only one observation. The rearrangement joins TRBV5-5 to TRBJ2-5, with 8 bases lining up with TRBD2. V gave up 4 bases and J gave up 2 bases; unmatched junction bases: 16. This CDR3 region has 18 residues. Germline CDR1 and CDR2: SGHKS and YYEKEE (reference sequence). CDR3 region: CASSTWGPAGDGQETQYF. CDR3 DNA: TGTGCCAGCAGCACCTGGGGGCCAGCGGGAGATGGTCAAGAGACCCAGTACTTC.

The chain has TRBV28 and TRBJ2-7, with 9 positions matching TRBD2. The trim removed 5 bases at V and 4 bases at J, leaving 9 bases unmatched. This CDR3 contains 15 residues. CDR1 is MDHEN, CDR2 SYDVKM, per germline. The DNA for the CDR3 is TGTGCCAGCAGTAGGGCAGCGGGAGGTTTGTACGAGCAGTACTTC. It translates to CASSRAAGGLYEQYF. The full variable domain, in which reference TRBV28 and TRBJ2-7 provide the parts outside the CDR3, is DVKVTQSSRYLVKRTGEKVFLECVQDMDHENMFWYRQDPGLGLRLIYFSYDVKMKEKGDIPEGYSVSREKKERFSLILESASTNQTSMYLCASSRAAGGLYEQYFGPGTRLTVT.

V usage is TRBV13 and J usage is TRBJ2-2; D perhaps matches TRBD1 (5 bases). CDR3 length: 13 residues. The V gene's germline CDR1 is PRHDT and CDR2 FYEKMQ (reference sequence). Trimming removed 4 bases from V and 5 bases from J, with 8 bases in between. The CDR3 here is CASSYSGTGELFF. As DNA, the CDR3 is TGTGCCAGCAGCTACTCAGGGACCGGGGAGCTGTTTTTT.

The chain recombines TRBV6-1 with TRBJ2-1; tentative D call: TRBD2 (6 bases). The V end was cut by 2 bases, the J end by 10 bases, with 15 bases between. CDR3 length: 14 residues. In germline, CDR1 is MNHNS, CDR2 SASEGT. The CDR3: CASSETSSLREQFF. In nucleotides, the CDR3 is TGTGCCAGCAGTGAAACTAGCAGCCTTAGAGAGCAGTTCTTC.

The chain has TRBV5-1 and TRBJ2-3; 9 bases fit TRBD2. The germline CDR1 and CDR2 sequences are SGHRS and YFSETQ. The V and J ends lost 3 bases and 4 bases, in that order; junction bases with no gene match: 12. This CDR3 spans 17 amino acids. Written as DNA, the CDR3 is TGCGCCAGCAGCTGGGGCAGGGCTAGCGGGAATCCAGATACGCAGTATTTT. It specifies CASSWGRASGNPDTQYF.

This sequence joins TRBV18 and TRBJ1-6, with TRBD1 matching 9 bases. The CDR3 spans 16 residues. Germline CDR1 KGHSH, CDR2 LQKENI. V was clipped by 9 bases and J by 9 bases; unmatched bases: 15. CDR3 region: CASRIPGQGPSSPLHF. As DNA, the CDR3 is TGTGCCAGTCGCATCCCGGGACAGGGCCCTAGTTCACCCCTCCACTTT.

J is TRBJ2-4 and V is TRBV7-7; no reliable D call. This CDR3 comprises 10 residues. Germline V lookup: CDR1 SSHAT, CDR2 FNYEAQ (reference sequence). CDR3 region: CARNENIQYF. The CDR3 coding sequence is TGTGCTAGAAATGAAAACATTCAGTACTTC.

This clone appeared once. The V and J genes are TRBV6-2 or TRBV6-3 and TRBJ2-5; TRBD2 aligns across 13 bases. Per germline, CDR1 MNHEY and CDR2 SVGEGT. The trim removed 0 bases at V and 0 bases at J, leaving 7 bases unmatched. This CDR3 spans 19 amino acids. The CDR3 sequence is CASSYSRTSGSRYQETQYF. Here the CDR3 DNA reads TGTGCCAGCAGTTACTCGCGGACTAGCGGGAGCCGCTACCAAGAGACCCAGTACTTC.